This TCR beta chain derives from a study of T-cell reconstitution after alpha-beta-depleted transplantation in children. Study-level results: At day 60, the high TCRbeta diversity found in some patients originated from recipient T cells and thymic progenitors that had survived. The study reportedly traced alpha-beta T cells about two months after transplant to several hundred expanded graft clones. The main origin of T-cell counts and diversity one year after transplant was newly produced T cells.

To note about this clonotype: Its antigen is as yet unknown.

Preparation of the TCRbeta library involved a method that used unique molecular identifiers. TCRdb analysed the PCR reads with MiXCR anew, one entry per CDR3 protein. The sample carries about 900,000 distinct CDR3 sequences, about 26% recorded once. The germline V and J ends were trimmed by 0 bases and 0 bases, with 14 bases remaining between them. Germline loops: CDR1 SGDLS, CDR2 YYNGEE. CDR3 length equals 17 residues. Here the sequenced sample was PBMCs, mostly from graft donor cells, taken 360 days after TCRalphabeta/CD19-depleted stem cell transplant. The chain couples TRBV9 to TRBJ2-3; D is uncertain. This TCR was recovered from a boy under two years old who had a stem cell transplant for SCID, so the T cells may come from the graft donor. The CDR3 region has the DNA TGTGCCAGCAGCGTAGCTCGAGGTTTAACTAGCACAGATACGCAGTATTTT. It codes for CASSVARGLTSTDTQYF.